This TCR beta chain emerged from a study of patients and donors after allogeneic stem cell transplantation. From the RT-PCR reads, TCRdb called clonotypes with MiXCR, one entry per CDR3 protein. Here the sample spans roughly 940,000 distinct CDR3 sequences, approximately 18% being singletons. Germline V gives CDR1 SQVTM, CDR2 ANQGSEA. The V and J ends lost 3 bases and 4 bases respectively, with 18 bases between them. The CDR3 loop spans 15 amino acids. This TCR was sampled from a human donor who was either an allogeneic HSCT recipient or a stem cell or donor lymphocyte infusion donor (not recorded which). It is not recorded whose cells these are; they may come from a transplant donor. The sequenced sample consisted of blood, either unsorted or a sorted T cell fraction (not recorded which). V and J are TRBV29-1 and TRBJ1-2, with a possible D match to TRBD1 (5 bases). The CDR3 nucleotides read TGCAGCGTTGACAGCAGTGGGGAGGGGAGCTATGGCTACACCTTC. Amino acids: CSVDSSGEGSYGYTF.